The 20 T cell receptor beta chains below were found in one sample sequenced in a study of blood T cell repertoires in COVID-19. TCRdb's table, derived via immunoSEQ multiplex PCR, lists solely in-frame clones and lacks some. The repertoire holds hundreds of thousands of clones, with 85% as singletons. Sample: peripheral blood. The receptors come from a man in his forties with acute or convalescent COVID-19.

The rearrangement links TRBV5-1 to TRBJ2-5, with 9 positions matching TRBD2. Looked up from germline, CDR1 is SGHRS and CDR2 is YFSETQ. The CDR3 totals 15 residues. V lost 2 bases to trimming and J lost 4 bases; unmatched junction nucleotides: 6. The DNA for the CDR3 is TGCGCCAGCAGCTTACCAGCGGGGGGCGGAGAGACCCAGTACTTC. Protein sequence: CASSLPAGGGETQYF.

V usage is TRBV18 and J usage is TRBJ1-2; D uncertain. The CDR3 length is 13 residues. V was shortened by 3 bases and J by 4 bases, with 9 bases between the two germline ends. Germline V gene lookup returns CDR1 KGHSH and CDR2 LQKENI. CDR3 coding DNA: TGTGCCAGCTCACCCAACGGAGGCTATGGCTACACCTTC. This encodes CASSPNGGYGYTF. The full variable domain, with the rest looked up from reference TRBV18 and TRBJ1-2, is NAGVMQNPRHLVRRRGQEARLRCSPMKGHSHVYWYRQLPEEGLKFMVYLQKENIIDESGMPKERFSAEFPKEGPSILRIQQVVRGDSAAYFCASSPNGGYGYTFGSGTRLTVV.

V is TRBV29-1 and J is TRBJ1-1; TRBD1 is a possible D gene (6 bases). The CDR3 extends over 11 amino acids. The V and J ends lost 4 bases and 10 bases respectively, with 13 bases between them. Germline assignment: CDR1 SQVTM and CDR2 ANQGSEA. CDR3 amino acids: CSVGDIGVAFF. The DNA for the CDR3 is TGCAGCGTTGGGGACATAGGGGTAGCTTTCTTT.

The V and J genes are TRBV5-6 and TRBJ1-1, with 11 bases lining up with TRBD1. The V and J ends lost 2 bases and 1 base, in that order; junction bases with no gene match: 4. Germline V gene sequence: CDR1 SGHDT, CDR2 YYEEEE. This CDR3 is 16 amino acids long. The CDR3 sequence: CASSFGTGGWNTEAFF. The CDR3 coding sequence is TGTGCCAGCAGCTTCGGGACAGGGGGATGGAACACTGAAGCTTTCTTT.

The chain links TRBV20-1 to TRBJ1-2, with TRBD1 as a possible D gene (6 bases). Trimming left V 5 bases short and J 7 bases short, with 11 bases between. The CDR3 has 11 amino acids. The germline CDR1 and CDR2 sequences are DFQATT and SNEGSKA (reference sequence). In nucleotides, the CDR3 is TGCAGTGCTGGAAGGGGGGGTGGCTACACCTTC. Translating gives CSAGRGGGYTF.

The chain has TRBV7-6 and TRBJ2-5, with TRBD2 identical over 8 bases. Germline loops: CDR1 SGHVS, CDR2 FNYEAQ. This CDR3 region has 15 residues. With V trimmed by 5 bases and J by 14 bases, 19 bases remained unmatched. The CDR3 region has the DNA TGTGCCAGCAGCGGGCCGGGACTAGGCTCCCGGCCTTCCTACTTC. This encodes CASSGPGLGSRPSYF.

This clone was picked up a small number of times. The chain employs TRBV19 and TRBJ1-4; 7 bases align to TRBD1. CDR3 length: 15 residues. Germline V CDR1 and CDR2: LNHDA, SQIVND (reference sequence). J gave up 2 bases and V 4 bases, and 4 bases lay outside the gene matches. The CDR3 protein is CASSSEGQTNEKLFF. CDR3 in DNA: TGTGCCAGTAGTAGTGAGGGACAGACTAATGAAAAACTGTTTTTT.

This clone was recorded only once. V gene TRBV19 combines with J gene TRBJ2-1, with 8 bases identical to TRBD2. J was trimmed by 4 bases and V by 3 bases; bases with no gene match: 5. CDR1 and CDR2 (germline): LNHDA, SQIVND (reference sequence). CDR3 length: 15 amino acids. The CDR3 bases are TGTGCCAGTAGTATTTTTAGCGGGGCATACAATGAGCAGTTCTTC. Translation gives CASSIFSGAYNEQFF. Supplemented by reference TRBV19 and TRBJ2-1, the full variable domain reads DGGITQSPKYLFRKEGQNVTLSCEQNLNHDAMYWYRQDPGQGLRLIYYSQIVNDFQKGDIAEGYSVSREKKESFPLTVTSAQKNPTAFYLCASSIFSGAYNEQFFGPGTRLTVL.

V usage is TRBV7-8 and J usage is TRBJ2-1, with D uncertain. CDR1 is SGHVS, CDR2 FQNEAQ, per germline. The V end was cut by 2 bases, the J end by 8 bases, with 7 bases between. The CDR3 runs to 12 residues. The CDR3 nucleotides read TGTGCCAGCAGCTTAATGTCGGATGAGCAGTTCTTC. Amino acid sequence: CASSLMSDEQFF.

The rearrangement joins TRBV5-1 to TRBJ1-6; no reliable D call. V lost 5 bases and J 6 bases, leaving 18 bases between the germline ends. The V gene's germline CDR1 is SGHRS and CDR2 YFSETQ. The CDR3 consists of 16 residues. The CDR3 nucleotides read TGCGCCAGCAGATACACTGAGACGGGGTTTAATTCACCCCTCCACTTT. This translates into CASRYTETGFNSPLHF. Full variable domain (rest looked up from reference TRBV5-1 and TRBJ1-6): KAGVTQTPRYLIKTRGQQVTLSCSPISGHRSVSWYQQTPGQGLQFLFEYFSETQRNKGNFPGRFSGRQFSNSRSEMNVSTLELGDSALYLCASRYTETGFNSPLHFGNGTRLTVT.

This clone showed up just once. V is TRBV4-2 and J is TRBJ1-5; the D is unclear. The CDR3 has 21 amino acids. Between the trimmed V and J ends, which lost 0 bases and 6 bases, there was a span of 30 bases. Germline CDR1 LGHNA, CDR2 YNFKEQ. CDR3 nucleotides: TGTGCCAGCAGCCAAGACTACGGGAGGTCTTTTACGTCCGGGTTGGTTCAGCCCCAGCATTTT. This sequence encodes CASSQDYGRSFTSGLVQPQHF.

The rearrangement uses TRBV20-1 and TRBJ2-3; TRBD1 is a possible D gene (5 bases). Germline V CDR1 and CDR2: DFQATT, SNEGSKA (reference sequence). With 3 bases removed from V and 5 bases from J, the gap between germline ends came to 12 bases. The length of the CDR3 is 13 residues. The CDR3 protein is CSASDPRGDTQYF. The CDR3 coding sequence is TGCAGTGCTAGTGACCCTAGGGGAGATACGCAGTATTTT.

The chain carries TRBV5-6 and TRBJ1-2; TRBD1 matches 7 bases. Trimming at V came to 4 bases and at J to 2 bases, leaving 11 bases not matched to a gene. Germline CDR1 and CDR2: SGHDT and YYEEEE. The CDR3 length is 16 residues. The CDR3 DNA sequence: TGTGCCAGCAGCCCCGTTTGGGACAGACAAAACTATGGCTACACCTTC. Its translation is CASSPVWDRQNYGYTF.

J is TRBJ1-3 and V is TRBV30; TRBD1 agrees at 8 bases. The CDR3 spans 15 residues. The V segment lost 0 bases and the J segment 3 bases; nucleotides outside the gene matches: 4. Germline V CDR1 and CDR2: GTSNPN, SVGIG (reference sequence). The CDR3 nucleotides read TGTGCCTGGAGTGTACGGGGGACAGGTGGAAACACCATATATTTT. Amino acid sequence: CAWSVRGTGGNTIYF.

This chain joins TRBV7-2 and TRBJ2-1, with TRBD2 matching over 8 bases. With 5 bases clipped from V and 9 bases from J, the junction kept 9 bases outside the gene matches. Germline V lookup: CDR1 SGHTA, CDR2 FQGNSA. The CDR3 is 14 residues long. CDR3: CASSRPGTSFEQFF. In DNA form, the CDR3 reads TGTGCCAGCAGCCGTCCCGGGACTAGTTTTGAGCAGTTCTTC. The full variable domain, rest sourced from reference TRBV7-2 and TRBJ2-1, is GAGVSQSPSNKVTEKGKDVELRCDPISGHTALYWYRQSLGQGLEFLIYFQGNSAPDKSGLPSDRFSAERTGGSVSTLTIQRTQQEDSAVYLCASSRPGTSFEQFFGPGTRLTVL.

In its sample, this clone was seen once. The rearrangement links TRBV30 to TRBJ1-1; D might be TRBD1 (6 bases). The CDR3 runs to 13 residues. Germline V CDR1 and CDR2: GTSNPN, SVGIG (reference sequence). Deletions cut 1 base from V and 7 bases from J, with 13 bases between. The CDR3 loop is CAWSALVGGEAFF. DNA of the CDR3: TGTGCCTGGAGTGCCCTAGTAGGGGGTGAAGCTTTCTTT.

Details on this clone: The sample contains more than one DNA sequence encoding this CDR3. The chain combines TRBV3-1 (or the pseudogene TRBV3-2) with TRBJ1-1; D is unclear. CDR1 is LGHDT and CDR2 is YNNKEL in the germline V gene (reference sequence). The CDR3 totals 13 residues. Trimming left V 2 bases short and J 1 base short, with 5 bases between. CDR3 bases: TGTGCCAGCAGCCAATCCGGGAACACTGAAGCTTTCTTT. This gives the protein CASSQSGNTEAFF.

This clone was seen once. The rearrangement joins TRBV5-1 to TRBJ2-2, with D tentatively TRBD1 (6 bases). V was clipped by 4 bases and J by 6 bases, with 19 bases between them. This CDR3 is 16 amino acids long. Per germline, CDR1 SGHRS and CDR2 YFSETQ. CDR3: CASSIRDKTQSGELFF. CDR3 in DNA: TGCGCCAGCAGCATACGGGACAAAACCCAGTCCGGGGAGCTGTTTTTT. Together with reference TRBV5-1 and TRBJ2-2, the CDR3 gives the full variable domain: KAGVTQTPRYLIKTRGQQVTLSCSPISGHRSVSWYQQTPGQGLQFLFEYFSETQRNKGNFPGRFSGRQFSNSRSEMNVSTLELGDSALYLCASSIRDKTQSGELFFGEGSRLTVL.

This clone was counted once. The rearrangement links TRBV30 to TRBJ1-2, with D unresolved. Trimming took 5 bases from V and 3 from J, leaving 10 bases between them. CDR1 is GTSNPN and CDR2 is SVGIG in the germline V gene (reference sequence). The CDR3 extends over 12 amino acids. The CDR3 is CAWDVEDYGYTF. The CDR3 DNA is TGTGCCTGGGATGTGGAGGACTATGGCTACACCTTC. Full variable domain (remainder filled in from reference TRBV30 and TRBJ1-2): SQTIHQWPATLVQPVGSPLSLECTVEGTSNPNLYWYRQAAGRGLQLLFYSVGIGQISSEVPQNLSASRPQDRQFILSSKKLLLSDSGFYLCAWDVEDYGYTFGSGTRLTVV.

The V call is TRBV5-6, the J call TRBJ1-3; TRBD1 agrees at 9 bases. Germline trimming cut 2 bases from V and 2 bases from J; bases unmatched to any gene: 2. This CDR3 spans 15 amino acids. Germline CDR1 and CDR2: SGHDT and YYEEEE. The CDR3, as DNA: TGTGCCAGCAGCTTTGGGACAGGGCCTGGAAACACCATATATTTT. Protein: CASSFGTGPGNTIYF.